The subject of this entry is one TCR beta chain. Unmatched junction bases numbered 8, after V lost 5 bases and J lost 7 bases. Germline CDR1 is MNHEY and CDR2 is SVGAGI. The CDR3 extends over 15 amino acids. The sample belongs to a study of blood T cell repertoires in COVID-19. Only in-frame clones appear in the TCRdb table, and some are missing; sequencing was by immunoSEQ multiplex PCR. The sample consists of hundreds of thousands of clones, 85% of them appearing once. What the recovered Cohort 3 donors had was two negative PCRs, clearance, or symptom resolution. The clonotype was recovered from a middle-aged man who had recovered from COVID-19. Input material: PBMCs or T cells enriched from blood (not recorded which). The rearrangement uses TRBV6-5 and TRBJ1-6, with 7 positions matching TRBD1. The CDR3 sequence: CASSQGDIVNSPLHF. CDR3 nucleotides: TGTGCCAGCAGTCAGGGGGACATTGTAAATTCACCCCTCCACTTT.